The clone carrying this T cell receptor (beta chain) was observed once. The data derive from a study of shared clonotypes between healthy human individuals. The wider study: The donors, a couple of women and a few men, were aged 18 to 49.

Genomic DNA belonging to each subset was distributed in equal measure over several immunoSEQ plates. Original handling: Filtering of immunoSEQ junctional sequences could not match full-length read filtering. TCRdb's table, derived via immunoSEQ multiplex PCR, lists solely in-frame clones and lacks some. The V and J calls and clone size were taken over from that table, and D and trimming were inferred from the DNA. There are roughly 660,000 clones in the sample; roughly 87% occur only once, and about 34% lies in the top ten. Per the germline V gene, CDR1 is MNHEY and CDR2 is SVGAGI. The CDR3 runs to 14 residues. V lost 0 bases and J lost 9, with 12 bases in between.

This sequence was found in a young man in good health. Some clones in this sample may be carry-over from other donors' samples. This sequence joins TRBV6-5 and TRBJ2-1, with D unclear. Material: memory CD8+ T cells from PBMCs. Specified subset: CD45RO+ cells pooled with CCR7-negative TemRA cells. CDR3 nucleotide sequence: TGTGCCAGCAGTTACTCCGCCCAATTCGCTGAGCAGTTCTTC. As protein: CASSYSAQFAEQFF.